The clone carrying this T cell receptor (beta chain) occurred once. The antigen remains undetermined. Lacking the conserved final phenylalanine or tryptophan, this CDR3 likely reflects a read error. This specimen comes from a study of T cells in Graves' hyperthyroidism and ophthalmopathy. Study overall: Peripheral blood draws took place at initial diagnosis, ahead of any treatment. Overall study results and limits: With a median lead of roughly 6.8 months before onset, the model predicted ophthalmopathy.

RNA transcripts were the template for amplifying TCR beta CDR3 regions. During a first-round RT-PCR of the TCR CDR3, the HTBI primer set was used. TCRdb recomputed calls from the multiplex PCR reads with MiXCR, one row per CDR3 protein. The sample includes 250,000 to 350,000 distinct CDR3 sequences, about 20% of them seen just once. CDR1 is DFQATT and CDR2 is SNEGSKA in the germline V gene (reference sequence). This CDR3 has 15 amino acids. V was pared by 6 bases and J by 4 bases, with 19 bases between. The clonotype comes from a man under 40 with Graves' ophthalmopathy. The sample consisted of blood. This sequence joins TRBV20-1 and TRBJ2-1; TRBD2 is a possible D gene (6 bases). The CDR3 loop reads CSAANAAGPYNEQFS. In DNA form, the CDR3 reads TGCAGTGCCGCAAATGCCGCGGGGCCTTACAATGAGCAGTTCTCC.